This T cell receptor beta chain was sequenced in a study of regulatory T cells in long-lasting Graves disease. Study summary: Graves' disease counted as persistent after over 5 years of antithyroid drugs with positive TSH receptor antibodies.

Time point indicated: persistent/refractory GD, antithyroid drugs over 5 years with positive TRAb. Extracted PBMC RNA gave rise to the TCR library. The peripheral blood volume drawn was 8.5 to 9 milliliters, and it was collected into EDTA tubes. Notes on the study in general: Persistent Graves' patients showed a TCR diversity that was lower than that of newly diagnosed ones.

Arm-PCR of CDR3 regions and iRepertoire HTBI primers were used to build TCR beta libraries. TCRdb reprocessed the multiplex PCR reads via MiXCR and lists one record per CDR3 protein. The table records about 660,000 distinct CDR3 sequences, around 32% of them present only once. Comment on this clonotype: The antigen is unknown.

This specimen was peripheral blood mononuclear cells (PBMCs), taken when the disease was refractory, from a patient treated with antithyroid drugs. The origin of this receptor is a female donor with Graves disease.

The CDR3 sequence: CAIFGGFEAFF. The CDR3 DNA reads as TGTGCCATCTTTGGGGGTTTTGAAGCTTTCTTT. The genes are TRBV10-3 and TRBJ1-1; D might be TRBD1 (5 bases). V shed 8 bases and J shed 7 bases, with 11 bases lying between them. The CDR3 is 11 amino acids. CDR1 is ENHRY and CDR2 is SYGVKD in the germline V gene.